Shown below are 3 T cell receptor beta chains from a single sample sequenced in a study of sequential checkpoint blockade in melanoma. Treatment meaning: randomized to nivolumab then ipilimumab (arm A) or the reverse (arm B). Generated by immunoSEQ multiplex PCR, the TCRdb table keeps only in-frame clones and is missing some. The repertoire holds roughly 1,700 clones, with around a fifth as singletons. The specimen was tumor tissue (inferred from file names), collected from a patient given nivolumab and ipilimumab in sequence. The receptor source for this set is a human donor with melanoma.

This clone ranks as medium-sized (0.01 to 0.1%). The chain carries TRBV11-3 and TRBJ2-7, with 9 positions matching TRBD2. The CDR3 sequence is 14 residues long. Germline V CDR1 and CDR2: SGHNT, YENEEA. V was clipped by 2 bases and J by 6 bases; unmatched bases: 5. This CDR3 is CASSLWTSEREQYF. CDR3 DNA: TGTGCCAGCAGCTTATGGACTAGCGAACGCGAGCAGTACTTC.

The chain carries TRBV18 and TRBJ1-1, with D tentatively TRBD1 (5 bases). The germline V gene encodes CDR1 KGHSH and CDR2 LQKENI. The CDR3 spans 12 residues. Trimming removed 4 bases at V and 4 bases at J, with 7 bases between. CDR3 protein: CASSQGTTEAFF. CDR3 nucleotides: TGTGCCAGCTCACAGGGGACCACTGAAGCTTTCTTT.

V is TRBV25-1 and J is TRBJ1-5, with a weak D call TRBD1 (5 bases). The CDR3 contains 14 residues. Trimming removed 5 bases from V and 4 bases from J, with 12 bases in between. CDR1 is MGHDK, CDR2 SYGVNS, per germline. The CDR3, as DNA: TGTGCCAGCAGTCCCCAGGACACAAATCAGCCCCAGCATTTT. It is translated as CASSPQDTNQPQHF.